A single sample is the source of the 15 T cell receptor beta chains below, sequenced in a study of CD8+ T cells in alopecia areata. Following RNA extraction, reverse transcription yielded cDNA that acted as the sequencing template. Generated by immunoSEQ multiplex PCR, the TCRdb table keeps only in-frame clones and is missing some. The table includes around 100,000 clones, around three quarters detected once. The treatment denotes: oral pan-JAK inhibitor, 5-10 mg twice daily. Sequencing was performed on CD8+ T cells sorted from blood, taken at approximately week 42, from a patient treated with tofacitinib. These receptor sequences come from a human donor with alopecia areata.

This CDR3 is CASSTDRGNGYTF. CDR3 DNA sequence: TGTGCCAGCAGCACGGACAGGGGAAATGGCTACACCTTC. The chain links TRBV7-6 to TRBJ1-2, with 9 positions matching TRBD1. Trimming took 5 bases from V and 6 from J; bases not matched to a gene: 4. Per the germline V gene, CDR1 is SGHVS and CDR2 is FNYEAQ. This CDR3 contains 13 residues.

This chain connects TRBV4-3 to TRBJ2-1; 9 nucleotides match TRBD1. Germline V gene lookup returns CDR1 LGHNA and CDR2 YSLEER. The V segment lost 0 bases and the J segment 9 bases; nucleotides outside the gene matches: 6. The CDR3 sequence is 15 residues long. Here the CDR3 DNA reads TGCGCCAGCAGCCAAGATAAGGCACAGGGGGCTGAGCAGTTCTTC. It specifies CASSQDKAQGAEQFF.

V usage is TRBV4-3 and J usage is TRBJ2-3, with TRBD1 matching 7 bases. Germline V CDR1 and CDR2: LGHNA, YSLEER. The length of the CDR3 is 14 residues. Unmatched junction bases numbered 2, after V lost 4 bases and J lost 1 base. This CDR3 is CASSPGTGTDTQYF. CDR3 nucleotides: TGCGCCAGCAGCCCGGGGACAGGCACAGATACGCAGTATTTT.

A few counts support this clone. This sequence joins TRBV9 and TRBJ1-1; D gene ambiguous. Germline V lookup: CDR1 SGDLS, CDR2 YYNGEE. The V end was cut by 4 bases, the J end by 0 bases, with 7 bases between. The CDR3 contains 13 residues. The chain's CDR3 is CASSSDLNTEAFF. As DNA, the CDR3 is TGTGCCAGCAGCTCGGACCTGAACACTGAAGCTTTCTTT.

Remarks on this clone: One end of the junction does not line up with germline, which may come from a read error. This chain joins TRBV29-1 and TRBJ2-7; perhaps TRBD1 as D (5 bases). This CDR3 comprises 11 residues. Germline lookup yields CDR1 SQVTM and CDR2 ANQGSEA. The CDR3 here is CSVRVSYKQYF. DNA of the CDR3: TGCAGCGTCAGGGTCTCCTACAAGCAGTACTTC.

The chain joins TRBV15 to TRBJ2-1; no firm D call. This CDR3 comprises 11 residues. The ends were cut back, 5 bases at V and 5 bases at J, with 4 bases in the middle. CDR1 is LNHNV and CDR2 is YYDKDF in the germline V gene (reference sequence). In DNA form, the CDR3 reads TGTGCCACCAGCCCTGACAATGAGCAGTTCTTC. Translated: CATSPDNEQFF.

The chain combines TRBV29-1 with TRBJ2-1, with TRBD1 matching 7 bases. This CDR3 contains 15 residues. The V gene's germline CDR1 is SQVTM and CDR2 ANQGSEA. V dropped 3 bases and J dropped 0; count of bases not matched to a gene: 5. CDR3 region: CSVEEGTASYNEQFF. The DNA of the CDR3 is TGCAGCGTTGAGGAAGGGACAGCCTCCTACAATGAGCAGTTCTTC.

V gene TRBV4-1 combines with J gene TRBJ1-4, with D unresolved. The CDR3 extends over 16 amino acids. Trimming removed 3 bases from V and 0 bases from J, with 11 bases in between. Per the germline V gene, CDR1 is MGHRA and CDR2 is YSYEKL. The CDR3 region has the DNA TGCGCCAGCAGCCAGACTATGGGAGCAACTAATGAAAAACTGTTTTTT. Its translation is CASSQTMGATNEKLFF.

The chain employs TRBV4-1 and TRBJ2-6; D remains ambiguous. This CDR3 contains 16 residues. V was pared by 0 bases and J by 2 bases, with 8 bases between. Germline V gene lookup returns CDR1 MGHRA and CDR2 YSYEKL. This chain's CDR3 is CASSQEYSAGANVLTF. CDR3 nucleotide sequence: TGCGCCAGCAGCCAAGAGTACAGCGCTGGGGCCAACGTCCTGACTTTC.

The rearrangement joins TRBV5-1 to TRBJ2-7; TRBD1 aligns across 8 bases. The germline gives CDR1 SGHRS, CDR2 YFSETQ. The CDR3 runs 14 residues. V was clipped by 0 bases and J by 6 bases; unmatched bases: 5. This CDR3 reads CASSLDARGREQYF. CDR3 sequence (DNA): TGCGCCAGCAGCTTGGATGCCAGGGGGCGCGAGCAGTACTTC.

The chain recombines TRBV7-2 with TRBJ2-2; D gene uncertain. Trimming took off 3 bases at V and 7 bases at J, with 6 bases between the two ends. Germline lookup yields CDR1 SGHTA and CDR2 FQGNSA. This CDR3 has 12 residues. CDR3 region: CASSFSGGELFF. The CDR3 bases are TGTGCCAGCAGCTTTAGTGGCGGGGAGCTGTTTTTT.

The J gene is TRBJ2-7, the V gene TRBV30, with TRBD1 matching 11 bases. V gave up 1 base and J gave up 6 bases; unmatched junction bases: 5. Germline CDR1 is GTSNPN and CDR2 is SVGIG (reference sequence). CDR3 size: 14 residues. CDR3: CAWSGTGGAGEQYF. The CDR3 nucleotides read TGTGCCTGGAGTGGGACAGGGGGCGCGGGCGAGCAGTACTTC.

This clone has more than one count but fewer than ten. The chain links TRBV10-3 to TRBJ2-2, with D possibly matching TRBD2 (6 bases). CDR1 ENHRY and CDR2 SYGVKD come from the germline V gene. V was pared by 10 bases and J by 0 bases, with 12 bases between. The CDR3 spans 14 residues. The CDR3 DNA reads as TGTGCCACCTCCGGGGGAGCGAACACCGGGGAGCTGTTTTTT. Amino acids: CATSGGANTGELFF.

This clone was counted once. CDR3 residues: CASSRGGEQYF. The CDR3 DNA sequence: TGTGCCAGCAGCCGCGGAGGGGAGCAGTACTTC. The chain links TRBV4-2 to TRBJ2-7; maybe TRBD2 (6 bases). Germline loops: CDR1 LGHNA, CDR2 YNFKEQ. The CDR3 extends over 11 amino acids. The germline V and J ends were trimmed by 4 bases and 7 bases, with 8 bases remaining between them.

The V call is TRBV4-3, the J call TRBJ1-5; D gene unclear. CDR1 LGHNA and CDR2 YSLEER come from the germline V gene. This CDR3 spans 14 amino acids. Trimming left V 0 bases short and J 7 bases short, with 10 bases between. CDR3 loop: CASSQDTLEQPQHF. For the CDR3, the DNA is TGCGCCAGCAGCCAAGATACCCTCGAACAGCCCCAGCATTTT.